Listed below are T cell receptor beta chains from one sample, sequenced in a study of cytomegalovirus exposure and HLA in healthy donors. The table came from immunoSEQ multiplex PCR; TCRdb's copy has only in-frame clones and leaves some out. Of around 150,000 clones in the sample, 82% are singletons; the top ten hold about 7.4%. Material: PBMCs. The origin of the receptors is a woman in her fifties or sixties in good health and CMV-seropositive. Each CDR3 is given with its conserved first and last residue.

>TRBV7-2|TRBJ1-1|17
CASSLGSGAGMNTEAFF
>TRBV5-8|TRBJ2-4|16
CASPPGRDLAKNIQYF
>TRBV4-1|TRBJ1-4|17
CASSQEAGGRSNEKLFF
>TRBV7-8|TRBJ1-2|13
CASSLGGSSGYTF
>TRBV10-2|TRBJ2-7|13
CASRAFSGNEQYF
>TRBV2|TRBJ2-4|15
CASRREGGAKNIQYF
>TRBV5-6|TRBJ1-3|14
CASSFQNRENTIYF
>TRBV7-3|TRBJ2-2|15
CASSPMTGLTGELFF
>TRBV6-6|TRBJ2-7|15
CASSYLEEGSYEQYF
>TRBV5-5|TRBJ1-1|13
CASSFTLNTEAFF